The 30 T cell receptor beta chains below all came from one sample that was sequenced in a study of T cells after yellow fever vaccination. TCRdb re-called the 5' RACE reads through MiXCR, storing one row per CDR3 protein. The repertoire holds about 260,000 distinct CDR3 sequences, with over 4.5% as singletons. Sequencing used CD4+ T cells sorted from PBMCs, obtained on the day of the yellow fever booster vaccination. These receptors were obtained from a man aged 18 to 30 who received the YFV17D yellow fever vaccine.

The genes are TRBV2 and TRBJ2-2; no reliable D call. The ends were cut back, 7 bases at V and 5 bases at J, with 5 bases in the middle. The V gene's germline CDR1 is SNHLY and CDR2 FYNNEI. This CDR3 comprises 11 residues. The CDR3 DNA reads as TGTGCCAGCAAAAGGACCGGGGAGCTGTTTTTT. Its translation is CASKRTGELFF.

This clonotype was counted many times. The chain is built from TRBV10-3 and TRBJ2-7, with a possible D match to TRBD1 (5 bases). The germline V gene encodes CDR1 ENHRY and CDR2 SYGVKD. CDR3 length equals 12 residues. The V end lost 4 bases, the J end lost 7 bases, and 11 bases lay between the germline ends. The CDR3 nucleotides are TGTGCCATCAGTGTGTCAGGGTGGGAGCAGTACGTC. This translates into CAISVSGWEQYV.

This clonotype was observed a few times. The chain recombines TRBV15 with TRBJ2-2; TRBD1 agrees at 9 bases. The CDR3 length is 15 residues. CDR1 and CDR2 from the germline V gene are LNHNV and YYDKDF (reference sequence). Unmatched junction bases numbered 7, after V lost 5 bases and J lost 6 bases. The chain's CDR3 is CATSADRGFAGELFF. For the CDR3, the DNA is TGTGCCACCAGCGCTGACAGGGGGTTTGCCGGGGAGCTGTTTTTT.

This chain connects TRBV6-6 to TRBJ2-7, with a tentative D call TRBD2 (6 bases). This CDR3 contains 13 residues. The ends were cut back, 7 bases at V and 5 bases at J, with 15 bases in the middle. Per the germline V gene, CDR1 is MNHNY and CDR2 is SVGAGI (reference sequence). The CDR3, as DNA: TGTGCCAGCACCTATCGGGGGTTCCACGAGCAGTACTTC. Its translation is CASTYRGFHEQYF.

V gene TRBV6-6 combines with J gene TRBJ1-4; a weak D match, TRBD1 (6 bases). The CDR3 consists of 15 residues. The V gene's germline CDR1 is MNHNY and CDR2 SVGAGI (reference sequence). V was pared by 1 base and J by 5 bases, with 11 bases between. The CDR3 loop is CASSYWARGNEKLFF. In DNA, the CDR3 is TGTGCCAGCAGTTACTGGGCCAGGGGAAATGAAAAACTGTTTTTT.

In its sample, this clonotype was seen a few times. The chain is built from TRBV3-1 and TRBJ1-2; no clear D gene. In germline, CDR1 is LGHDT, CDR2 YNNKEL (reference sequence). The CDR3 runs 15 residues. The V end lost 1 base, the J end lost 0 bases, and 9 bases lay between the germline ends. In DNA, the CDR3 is TGTGCCAGCAGCCAAGGGCTGGGTACTAACTATGGCTACACCTTC. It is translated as CASSQGLGTNYGYTF.

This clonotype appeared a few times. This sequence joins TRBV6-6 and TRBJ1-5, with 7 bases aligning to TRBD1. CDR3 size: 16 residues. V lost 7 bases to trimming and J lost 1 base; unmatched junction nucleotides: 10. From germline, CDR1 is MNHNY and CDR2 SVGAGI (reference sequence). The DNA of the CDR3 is TGTGCCAGCACCAACCCAGGGGGGCACAGCAATCAGCCCCAGCATTTT. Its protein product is CASTNPGGHSNQPQHF.

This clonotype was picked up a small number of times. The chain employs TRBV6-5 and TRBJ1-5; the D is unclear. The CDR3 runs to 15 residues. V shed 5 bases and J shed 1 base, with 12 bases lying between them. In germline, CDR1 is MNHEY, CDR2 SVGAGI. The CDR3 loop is CASSVVSGSNQPQHF. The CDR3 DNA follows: TGTGCCAGCAGTGTCGTGAGCGGCAGCAATCAGCCCCAGCATTTT.

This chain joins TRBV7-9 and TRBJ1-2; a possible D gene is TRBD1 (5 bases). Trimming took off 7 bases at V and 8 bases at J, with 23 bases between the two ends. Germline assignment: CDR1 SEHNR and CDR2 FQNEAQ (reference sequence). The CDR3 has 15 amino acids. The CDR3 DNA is TGTGCCAGCAACTATCGACAGCTCCAGACGGGGGGCTACACCTTC. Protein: CASNYRQLQTGGYTF.

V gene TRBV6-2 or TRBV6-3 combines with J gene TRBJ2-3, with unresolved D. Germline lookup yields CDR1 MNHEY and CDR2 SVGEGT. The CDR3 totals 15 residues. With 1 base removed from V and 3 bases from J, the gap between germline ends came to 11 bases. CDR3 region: CASSYWTSGTDTQYF. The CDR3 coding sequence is TGTGCCAGCAGTTACTGGACCTCAGGTACAGATACGCAGTATTTT.

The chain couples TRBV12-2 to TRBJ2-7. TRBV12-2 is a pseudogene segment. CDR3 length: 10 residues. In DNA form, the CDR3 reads TGTGCAAGTCTTCTCAACGAGCAGTACTTC. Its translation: CASLLNEQYF.

The CDR3 coding sequence is TGTGCCAGCAGCCAAGATTGGGCTAGCGGGGGTTATTACAATGAGCAGTTCTTC. Its translation: CASSQDWASGGYYNEQFF. The genes are TRBV3-1 and TRBJ2-1, with 10 bases matching TRBD2. CDR3 size: 18 residues. With 0 bases clipped from V and 4 bases from J, the junction kept 9 bases outside the gene matches. The V gene's germline CDR1 is LGHDT and CDR2 YNNKEL (reference sequence).

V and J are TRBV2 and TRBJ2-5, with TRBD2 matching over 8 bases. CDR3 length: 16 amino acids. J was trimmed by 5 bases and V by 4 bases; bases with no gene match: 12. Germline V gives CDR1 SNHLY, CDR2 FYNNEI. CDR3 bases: TGTGCCAGCAGTGTAACGGGGGGGCCCGATGTTGAGACCCAGTACTTC. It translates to CASSVTGGPDVETQYF.

The CDR3 loop reads CASSLTSGGVADTQYF. The CDR3 DNA is TGCGCCAGCAGCTTGACTAGCGGGGGCGTGGCAGATACGCAGTATTTT. J is TRBJ2-3 and V is TRBV5-1; 11 nucleotides match TRBD2. The CDR3 loop spans 16 amino acids. Germline CDR1 reads SGHRS; CDR2 reads YFSETQ. Trimming at V came to 1 base and at J to 4 bases, leaving 5 bases not matched to a gene.

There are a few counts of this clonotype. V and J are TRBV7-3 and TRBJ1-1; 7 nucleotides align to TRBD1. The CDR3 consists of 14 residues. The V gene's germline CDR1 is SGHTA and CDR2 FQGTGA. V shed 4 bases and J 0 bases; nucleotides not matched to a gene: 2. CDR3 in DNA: TGTGCCAGCAGCTCAACAGGGGTGAACACTGAAGCTTTCTTT. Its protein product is CASSSTGVNTEAFF.

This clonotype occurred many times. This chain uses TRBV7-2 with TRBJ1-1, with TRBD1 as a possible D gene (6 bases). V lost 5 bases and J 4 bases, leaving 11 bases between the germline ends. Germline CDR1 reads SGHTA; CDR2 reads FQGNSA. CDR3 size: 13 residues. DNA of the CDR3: TGTGCCAGCAGCGGAACGGGGGCCACTGAAGCTTTCTTT. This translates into CASSGTGATEAFF.

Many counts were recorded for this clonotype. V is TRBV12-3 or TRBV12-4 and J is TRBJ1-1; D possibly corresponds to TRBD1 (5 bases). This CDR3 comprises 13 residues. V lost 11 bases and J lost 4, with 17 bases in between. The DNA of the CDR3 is TGTGCCGACGAGCCAGAGCAGGGCACTGAAGCTTTCTTT. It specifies CADEPEQGTEAFF.

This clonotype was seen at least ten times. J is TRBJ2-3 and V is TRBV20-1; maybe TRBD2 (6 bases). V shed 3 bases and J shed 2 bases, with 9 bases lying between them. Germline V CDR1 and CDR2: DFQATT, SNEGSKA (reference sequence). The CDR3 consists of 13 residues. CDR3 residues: CSASGTPTDTQYF. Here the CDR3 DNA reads TGCAGTGCTAGTGGGACTCCCACAGATACGCAGTATTTT.

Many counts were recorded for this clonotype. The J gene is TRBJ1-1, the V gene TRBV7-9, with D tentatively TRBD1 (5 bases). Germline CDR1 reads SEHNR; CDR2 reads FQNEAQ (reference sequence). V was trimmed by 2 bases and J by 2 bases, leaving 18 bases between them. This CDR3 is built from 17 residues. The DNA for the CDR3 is TGTGCCAGCAGCTTAAGGAGGAGTGGGGCAGCTAACACTGAAGCTTTCTTT. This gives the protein CASSLRRSGAANTEAFF.

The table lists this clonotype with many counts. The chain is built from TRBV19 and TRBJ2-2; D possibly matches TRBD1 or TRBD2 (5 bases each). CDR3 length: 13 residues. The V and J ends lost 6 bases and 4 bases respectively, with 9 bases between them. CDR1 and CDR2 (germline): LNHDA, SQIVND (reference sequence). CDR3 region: CASRAGSTGELFF. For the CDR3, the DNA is TGTGCCAGTAGAGCAGGGAGCACCGGGGAGCTGTTTTTT.

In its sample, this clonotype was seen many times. CDR3 protein: CASSQARGATDTQYF. CDR3 nucleotide sequence: TGCGCCAGCAGCCAAGCAAGGGGGGCCACAGATACGCAGTATTTT. The chain couples TRBV4-3 to TRBJ2-3, with D perhaps being TRBD1 or TRBD2 (6 bases each). This CDR3 region has 15 residues. Trimming stripped 1 base from V and 2 bases from J, with 10 bases between. Per the germline V gene, CDR1 is LGHNA and CDR2 is YSLEER.

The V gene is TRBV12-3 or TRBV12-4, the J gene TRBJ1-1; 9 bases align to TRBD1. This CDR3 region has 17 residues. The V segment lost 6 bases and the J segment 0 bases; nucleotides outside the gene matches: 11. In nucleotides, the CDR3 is TGTGCCAGCAGGTCGAGTTTACAGGGGGCAATGAACACTGAAGCTTTCTTT. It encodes CASRSSLQGAMNTEAFF.

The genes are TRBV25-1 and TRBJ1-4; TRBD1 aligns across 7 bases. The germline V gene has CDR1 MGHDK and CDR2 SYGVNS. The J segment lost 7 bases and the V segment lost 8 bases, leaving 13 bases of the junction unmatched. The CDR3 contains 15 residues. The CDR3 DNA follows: TGTGCCAGCGCCTTTGAGGCAGGGGGAACTGAAAAACTGTTTTTT. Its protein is CASAFEAGGTEKLFF.

CDR3 nucleotides: TGCAGTGCTAGAGACAGCAGGGGAGCGGGTACGCAGTATTTT. Its translation is CSARDSRGAGTQYF. The chain has TRBV20-1 and TRBJ2-3; D is tentatively TRBD1 or TRBD2 (6 bases each). V was shortened by 0 bases and J by 8 bases, with 15 bases between the two germline ends. This CDR3 comprises 14 residues. Germline lookup yields CDR1 DFQATT and CDR2 SNEGSKA (reference sequence).

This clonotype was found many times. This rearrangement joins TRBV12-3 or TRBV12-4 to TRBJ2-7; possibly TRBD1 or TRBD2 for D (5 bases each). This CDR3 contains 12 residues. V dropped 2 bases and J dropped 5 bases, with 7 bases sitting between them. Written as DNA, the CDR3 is TGTGCCAGCAGTTTAAGAGGGGACGAGCAGTACTTC. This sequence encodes CASSLRGDEQYF.

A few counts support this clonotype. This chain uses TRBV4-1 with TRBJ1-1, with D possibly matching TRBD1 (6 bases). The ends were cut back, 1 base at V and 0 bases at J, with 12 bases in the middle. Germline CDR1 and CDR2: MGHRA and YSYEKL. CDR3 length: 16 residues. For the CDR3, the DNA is TGCGCCAGCAGCCAAGGACTGGGACAAGTGAACACTGAAGCTTTCTTT. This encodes CASSQGLGQVNTEAFF.

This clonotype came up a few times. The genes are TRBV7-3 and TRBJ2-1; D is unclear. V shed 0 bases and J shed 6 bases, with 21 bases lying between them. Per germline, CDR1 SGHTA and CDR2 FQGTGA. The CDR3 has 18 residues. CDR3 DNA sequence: TGTGCCAGCAGCTTAACCCCAGTCTTGGGGTTGTTGGGCAATGAGCAGTTCTTC. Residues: CASSLTPVLGLLGNEQFF.

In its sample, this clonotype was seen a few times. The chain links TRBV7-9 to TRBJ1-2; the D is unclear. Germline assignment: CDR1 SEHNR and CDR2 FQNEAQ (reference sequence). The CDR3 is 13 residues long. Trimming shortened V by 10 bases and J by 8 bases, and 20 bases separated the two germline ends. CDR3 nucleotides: TGTGCCAACACCCCTCGGACTCGAGAGGGCTACACCTTC. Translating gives CANTPRTREGYTF.

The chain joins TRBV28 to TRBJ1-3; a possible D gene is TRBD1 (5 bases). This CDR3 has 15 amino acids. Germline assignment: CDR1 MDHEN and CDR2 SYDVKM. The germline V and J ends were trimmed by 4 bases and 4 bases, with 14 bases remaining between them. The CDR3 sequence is CASSSPGTGGNTIYF. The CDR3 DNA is TGTGCCAGCAGTTCACCGGGGACCGGCGGAAACACCATATATTTT.

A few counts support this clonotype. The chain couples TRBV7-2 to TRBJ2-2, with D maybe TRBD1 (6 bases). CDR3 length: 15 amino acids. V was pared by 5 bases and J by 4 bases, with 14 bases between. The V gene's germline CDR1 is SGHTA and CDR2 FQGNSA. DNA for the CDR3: TGTGCCAGCAGCGCTACTCGGACAGCCACCGGGGAGCTGTTTTTT. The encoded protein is CASSATRTATGELFF.